The rows below give T cell receptor beta chains drawn from one sample of a study of CD8 T cells in Susac syndrome. A single record per CDR3 protein comes from TCRdb applying MiXCR to the immunoSEQ multiplex PCR reads. Counted here are fewer than 200,000 distinct CDR3 sequences, roughly 92% occurring once; the ten biggest clones make up 0.1%. Sequencing input: CD4+ T cells from PBMCs. The receptors here all came from a human donor in good health. Each CDR3 is given with its conserved first and last residue. The order of the fields is V gene, D gene, J gene, clone size, CDR3 DNA, CDR3 protein. D genes are given only for firm matches. Expanded clones get a size class; other rows say once, few or many, or leave the size out.

V gene: TRBV5-1; D gene: .; J gene: TRBJ1-2; clone size: .; CDR3 DNA: TGCGCCAGCAGCTTGAAAGGTTATTCGGGCTACACCTTC; CDR3 protein: CASSLKGYSGYTF
V gene: TRBV7-6; D gene: .; J gene: TRBJ1-2; clone size: few; CDR3 DNA: TGTGCCAGCAGCTTAGCCTATGGCTACACTTTC; CDR3 protein: CASSLAYGYTF
V gene: TRBV7-2; D gene: .; J gene: TRBJ1-2; clone size: .; CDR3 DNA: TGTGCCAGCAGCCGGTGGGGAGATGATGGCTACACCTTC; CDR3 protein: CASSRWGDDGYTF
V gene: TRBV15; D gene: TRBD2; J gene: TRBJ2-5; clone size: few; CDR3 DNA: TGTGCCACCAGCAGAGATGGGAGGGTTGAACAAGAGACCCAGTACTTC; CDR3 protein: CATSRDGRVEQETQYF
V gene: TRBV19; D gene: TRBD1; J gene: TRBJ2-4; clone size: .; CDR3 DNA: TGTGCCAGTAGGGGGACAGGGGGACTAGCCAAAAACATTCAGTACTTC; CDR3 protein: CASRGTGGLAKNIQYF
V gene: TRBV6-4; D gene: TRBD1; J gene: TRBJ1-6; clone size: .; CDR3 DNA: TGTGCCAGCAGTGAATCCAGGGGGTCACCCCTCCACTTT; CDR3 protein: CASSESRGSPLHF
V gene: TRBV12-3/TRBV12-4; D gene: .; J gene: TRBJ1-5; clone size: .; CDR3 DNA: TGTGCCAGCAGTCACTCGCCTGCCGAGCCCCAGCATTTT; CDR3 protein: CASSHSPAEPQHF
V gene: TRBV29-1; D gene: .; J gene: TRBJ1-5; clone size: .; CDR3 DNA: TGCAGCGTCCCCCCGGGCAATCAGCCCCAGCATTTT; CDR3 protein: CSVPPGNQPQHF
V gene: TRBV5-4; D gene: .; J gene: TRBJ2-7; clone size: .; CDR3 DNA: TGTGCCAGCAGCCTGGATTCCCCCTACGAGCAGTACTTC; CDR3 protein: CASSLDSPYEQYF
V gene: TRBV28; D gene: .; J gene: TRBJ2-3; clone size: .; CDR3 DNA: TGTGCCAGCAGTTTAGTGTTCGGGGGAGTTTCAGATACGCAGTATTTT; CDR3 protein: CASSLVFGGVSDTQYF
V gene: TRBV19; D gene: .; J gene: TRBJ1-1; clone size: .; CDR3 DNA: TGTGCCATCTCAGACCGTTACACTGAAGCTTTCTTT; CDR3 protein: CAISDRYTEAFF
V gene: TRBV5-6; D gene: .; J gene: TRBJ1-3; clone size: .; CDR3 DNA: TGTGCCAGCAGCCATCTTAGGTTCGGCGCGGGAAACACCATATATTTT; CDR3 protein: CASSHLRFGAGNTIYF
V gene: TRBV9; D gene: .; J gene: TRBJ2-1; clone size: .; CDR3 DNA: TGTGCCAGCAGCGACCGGGACTTAAGCAATGAGCAGTTCTTC; CDR3 protein: CASSDRDLSNEQFF
V gene: TRBV9; D gene: .; J gene: TRBJ2-3; clone size: .; CDR3 DNA: TGTGCCAGCAGCGTAGACCCGGGGGGCCTCACAGATACGCAGTATTTT; CDR3 protein: CASSVDPGGLTDTQYF
V gene: TRBV19; D gene: .; J gene: TRBJ1-2; clone size: .; CDR3 DNA: TGTGCCAGTAGAGCGTTAGAAGGGCACTATGGCTACACCTTC; CDR3 protein: CASRALEGHYGYTF
V gene: TRBV27; D gene: .; J gene: TRBJ1-1; clone size: .; CDR3 DNA: TGTGCCAGCAGTTTATTATCTGGGCGAACTGAAGCTTTCTTT; CDR3 protein: CASSLLSGRTEAFF
V gene: TRBV7-3; D gene: TRBD1; J gene: TRBJ1-1; clone size: .; CDR3 DNA: TGTGCCAGCAGCCCGACAGGGGAGACTGAAGCTTTCTTT; CDR3 protein: CASSPTGETEAFF
V gene: TRBV12-3/TRBV12-4; D gene: TRBD1; J gene: TRBJ2-2; clone size: once; CDR3 DNA: TGTGCCAGCAGTTTATGGACAGGCGTTGGGTCGAACACCGGGGAGCTGTTTTTT; CDR3 protein: CASSLWTGVGSNTGELFF
V gene: TRBV5-1; D gene: .; J gene: TRBJ2-2; clone size: .; CDR3 DNA: TGCGCCAGCATCCTAGACTCGACCCCCGGGGAGCTGTTTTTT; CDR3 protein: CASILDSTPGELFF
V gene: TRBV19; D gene: TRBD1; J gene: TRBJ2-7; clone size: .; CDR3 DNA: TGTGCCAGTAGCAACCCAGGGGGCGCATCCTACGAGCAGTACTTC; CDR3 protein: CASSNPGGASYEQYF
V gene: TRBV24-1; D gene: .; J gene: TRBJ2-2; clone size: .; CDR3 DNA: TGTGCCACCAGTGGCAGGGGAAACACCGGGGAGCTGTTTTTT; CDR3 protein: CATSGRGNTGELFF
V gene: TRBV25-1; D gene: .; J gene: TRBJ2-7; clone size: .; CDR3 DNA: TGTGCCAGCAGGGCGGCAGGGAAAGCCTACGAGCAGTACTTC; CDR3 protein: CASRAAGKAYEQYF
V gene: TRBV20-1; D gene: TRBD1; J gene: TRBJ2-5; clone size: .; CDR3 DNA: TGCAGTGAGTCAGGGGGCGCGGAGACCCAGTACTTC; CDR3 protein: CSESGGAETQYF
V gene: TRBV7-2; D gene: .; J gene: TRBJ1-1; clone size: .; CDR3 DNA: TGTGCCAGCAGCTTAGAGGTCCTCTCCAGGGAAGCTTTCTTT; CDR3 protein: CASSLEVLSREAFF
V gene: TRBV3-1; D gene: .; J gene: TRBJ1-2; clone size: .; CDR3 DNA: TGTGCCAGCAGCCAGGGGCACTATGGCTACACCTTC; CDR3 protein: CASSQGHYGYTF
V gene: TRBV12-3/TRBV12-4; D gene: TRBD1; J gene: TRBJ1-5; clone size: .; CDR3 DNA: TGTGCCAGCACCTTGACAGGGTCCCGACGGCCCCAGCATTTT; CDR3 protein: CASTLTGSRRPQHF
V gene: TRBV28; D gene: .; J gene: TRBJ2-1; clone size: .; CDR3 DNA: TGTGCCAGCAGGCACCCTGGGGGCAATGAGCAGTTCTTC; CDR3 protein: CASRHPGGNEQFF
V gene: TRBV4-1; D gene: .; J gene: TRBJ2-5; clone size: few; CDR3 DNA: TGCGCCAGCAGCCAAGGCGGGGCCCAAGAGACCCAGTACTTC; CDR3 protein: CASSQGGAQETQYF
V gene: TRBV20-1; D gene: .; J gene: TRBJ2-3; clone size: .; CDR3 DNA: TGCAGTGCCCCGGGTAGCGGCACAGATACGCAGTATTTT; CDR3 protein: CSAPGSGTDTQYF
V gene: TRBV20-1; D gene: .; J gene: TRBJ2-5; clone size: .; CDR3 DNA: TGCAGTGCTCTGTTTGTAAGAGAGACCCAGTACTTC; CDR3 protein: CSALFVRETQYF
V gene: TRBV29-1; D gene: .; J gene: TRBJ2-1; clone size: .; CDR3 DNA: TGCAGCGTATGGTCCAATGAGCAGTTCTTC; CDR3 protein: CSVWSNEQFF
V gene: TRBV29-1; D gene: TRBD2; J gene: TRBJ2-5; clone size: .; CDR3 DNA: TGCAGCGTTGAAGATCGGATTCTACTAGCGGGGGGGACCCAGTACTTC; CDR3 protein: CSVEDRILLAGGTQYF
V gene: TRBV6-6; D gene: .; J gene: TRBJ1-1; clone size: .; CDR3 DNA: TGTGCCAGCAGTTACTTACGGGATGCTGAAGCTTTCTTT; CDR3 protein: CASSYLRDAEAFF
V gene: TRBV19; D gene: .; J gene: TRBJ1-1; clone size: .; CDR3 DNA: TGTGCCAGTACCGTTGAGCAGGGTAGCACTGAAGCTTTCTTT; CDR3 protein: CASTVEQGSTEAFF
V gene: TRBV23-1; D gene: TRBD1; J gene: TRBJ1-2; clone size: .; CDR3 DNA: TGCGCCAGCAGTCAAGGGACAGGGGGCAACTATGGCTACACCTTC; CDR3 protein: CASSQGTGGNYGYTF
V gene: TRBV28; D gene: .; J gene: TRBJ2-6; clone size: .; CDR3 DNA: TGTGCCAGCAGCATAGATACAGTGGTCTCTGGGGCCAACGTCCTGACTTTC; CDR3 protein: CASSIDTVVSGANVLTF
V gene: TRBV7-2; D gene: .; J gene: TRBJ1-6; clone size: .; CDR3 DNA: TGTGCCAGCAGCCCCCGGGGAGGGGTAACTAATTCACCCCTCCACTTT; CDR3 protein: CASSPRGGVTNSPLHF